These T cell receptor beta chains were read from a single sample in a study of CD8 T cells in ankylosing spondylitis. Via MiXCR, TCRdb re-called the 5' RACE reads, giving one row per CDR3 protein. The repertoire holds around 130,000 distinct CDR3 sequences, with around 9% as singletons. The sample taken for sequencing was blood, either unsorted or a sorted T cell fraction (not recorded which). Receptor source: a male donor with ankylosing spondylitis or in good health (not recorded which). The CDR3 runs from the conserved cysteine through the conserved F or W. A D gene is named only where the DNA matches it firmly. Clone sizes are given selectively: once, few, many, or a class where the clone is expanded.

size	V	D	J	CDR3	DNA
many	TRBV11-2	TRBD2	TRBJ2-1	CASSLEILAGYNEQFF	TGTGCCAGCAGCTTAGAAATCCTAGCGGGATACAATGAGCAGTTCTTC
many	TRBV7-9	.	TRBJ1-2	CASSLSHSSYGYTF	TGTGCCAGCAGCTTATCTCACAGCTCCTATGGCTACACCTTC
few	TRBV12-3/TRBV12-4	TRBD1	TRBJ2-7	CASSAGDREQYF	TGTGCCAGCAGTGCAGGGGACAGAGAGCAGTACTTC
.	TRBV2	.	TRBJ2-3	CASSRENTDTQYF	TGTGCCAGCTCCCGGGAGAACACAGATACGCAGTATTTT
many	TRBV20-1	TRBD2	TRBJ2-3	CSARELGLAGLFDTQYF	TGCAGTGCTAGAGAACTTGGACTAGCGGGATTGTTCGATACGCAGTATTTT
many	TRBV3-1	.	TRBJ1-2	CASSQVGRNRGYTF	TGTGCCAGCAGCCAAGTTGGGCGTAACCGAGGCTACACCTTC
many	TRBV18	.	TRBJ2-3	CASSPGGSTPSIGTQYF	TGTGCCAGCTCACCAGGAGGCAGTACCCCGTCGATAGGGACGCAGTATTTT
.	TRBV11-2	TRBD1	TRBJ1-5	CASSWGQGRSGSNQPQHF	TGTGCCAGCAGCTGGGGACAGGGGAGGAGTGGAAGCAATCAGCCCCAGCATTTT
many	TRBV29-1	.	TRBJ2-3	CSGNPSGWGTDTQYF	TGCAGCGGCAACCCCTCAGGGTGGGGCACAGATACGCAGTATTTT
.	TRBV5-4	TRBD1	TRBJ1-3	CASSAGQSGNTIYF	TGTGCCAGCAGCGCGGGACAGTCTGGAAACACCATATATTTT
many	TRBV15	TRBD2	TRBJ2-7	CATSRDLASGVSYEQYF	TGTGCCACCAGCAGAGATCTAGCTAGCGGGGTTTCCTACGAGCAGTACTTC
few	TRBV28	TRBD2	TRBJ2-7	CASRSWTSWSSYEQYF	TGTGCCAGCCGATCCTGGACTAGCTGGTCCTCCTACGAGCAGTACTTC
many	TRBV20-1	.	TRBJ2-5	CSALLEQETQYF	TGCAGTGCTTTACTAGAGCAAGAGACCCAGTACTTC
few	TRBV20-1	TRBD2	TRBJ2-7	CSASSGRGSYEQYF	TGCAGTGCTAGTAGCGGGAGAGGTTCCTACGAGCAGTACTTC
few	TRBV28	TRBD1	TRBJ1-6	CASSTGVISPLHF	TGTGCCAGCAGTACAGGGGTGATTTCACCCCTCCACTTT
few	TRBV7-2	TRBD1	TRBJ1-6	CASSFNRGASPLHF	TGTGCCAGCAGCTTCAACAGGGGCGCTTCACCCCTCCACTTT
many	TRBV5-1	TRBD1	TRBJ2-1	CASSLAIWSGDRGYNEQFF	TGCGCCAGCAGCTTGGCCATTTGGAGTGGGGACAGGGGGTATAATGAGCAGTTCTTC
few	TRBV20-1	TRBD1	TRBJ2-6	CSAPGTVLGANVLTF	TGCAGTGCTCCGGGGACAGTCCTTGGGGCCAACGTCCTGACTTTC
many	TRBV28	TRBD1	TRBJ2-5	CASSALDRGYQETQYF	TGTGCCAGCAGTGCCTTGGACAGGGGCTACCAAGAGACCCAGTACTTC
many	TRBV6-1	.	TRBJ1-1	CASKRGGSTEAFF	TGTGCCAGCAAAAGGGGAGGGAGCACTGAAGCTTTCTTT
many	TRBV20-1	.	TRBJ2-3	CSASPASPILTDTQYF	TGCAGTGCTAGCCCGGCCTCCCCGATACTCACAGATACGCAGTATTTT
many	TRBV7-8	.	TRBJ1-2	CASSLGVSGGPLYGYTF	TGTGCCAGCAGCTTAGGAGTCTCCGGGGGCCCTTTGTATGGCTACACCTTC
few	TRBV12-3/TRBV12-4	TRBD2	TRBJ2-3	CASSLQAGATDTQYF	TGTGCCAGCAGTTTACAAGCGGGGGCCACAGATACGCAGTATTTT
many	TRBV20-1	TRBD2	TRBJ2-3	CSAEKLADYGDTQYF	TGCAGTGCGGAAAAACTAGCGGACTATGGGGATACGCAGTATTTT
many	TRBV29-1	TRBD1	TRBJ2-5	CTAKGQGQETQYF	TGCACTGCGAAGGGACAGGGACAAGAGACCCAGTACTTC
many	TRBV27	TRBD1	TRBJ1-2	CASSLGTGGGGYTF	TGTGCCAGCAGTTTGGGGACAGGCGGGGGTGGCTACACCTTC
few	TRBV5-1	TRBD2	TRBJ2-7	CASSPRTSGRNYEQYF	TGCGCCAGCAGCCCGCGGACTAGCGGGAGGAACTACGAGCAGTACTTC
.	TRBV5-1	TRBD1	TRBJ1-1	CASSNTGTGRTEAFF	TGCGCCAGCAGCAATACCGGGACAGGGCGGACTGAAGCTTTCTTT
many	TRBV5-1	TRBD2	TRBJ2-1	CASSLTSGGTYNEQFF	TGCGCCAGCAGCTTGACTAGCGGGGGGACCTACAATGAGCAGTTCTTC
.	TRBV7-2	.	TRBJ1-2	CASTNRWRANYGYTF	TGTGCCAGCACCAATAGGTGGAGGGCTAACTATGGCTACACCTTC
.	TRBV12-3/TRBV12-4	.	TRBJ1-4	CASSLRDPANEKLFF	TGTGCCAGCAGTTTACGGGACCCAGCTAATGAAAAACTGTTTTTT
many	TRBV4-1	.	TRBJ2-7	CASSRLHGHEQYF	TGCGCCAGCAGTCGTTTACACGGTCACGAGCAGTACTTC
few	TRBV25-1	.	TRBJ1-1	CASSGYGGVSTEAFF	TGTGCCAGCAGTGGATATGGAGGGGTTAGCACTGAAGCTTTCTTT
many	TRBV20-1	TRBD1	TRBJ2-2	CSATPQGAFNTGELFF	TGCAGTGCAACTCCGCAGGGGGCCTTTAACACCGGGGAGCTGTTTTTT
many	TRBV5-1	.	TRBJ2-7	CASSWASGAYEQYF	TGCGCCAGCAGCTGGGCCAGTGGGGCCTACGAGCAGTACTTC
few	TRBV7-2	TRBD1	TRBJ1-4	CASSKRTGNEKLFF	TGTGCCAGCAGCAAACGGACAGGGAACGAAAAACTGTTTTTT
many	TRBV5-6	.	TRBJ2-3	CASSLDTFGTDTQYF	TGTGCCAGCAGCTTGGACACCTTTGGGACAGATACGCAGTATTTT
.	TRBV18	TRBD1	TRBJ2-7	CASSPGTVGYEQYF	TGTGCCAGCTCACCAGGGACAGTCGGCTACGAGCAGTACTTC
.	TRBV28	TRBD1	TRBJ2-3	CASREGQGVKDTQYF	TGTGCCAGCAGGGAGGGACAGGGCGTAAAAGATACGCAGTATTTT
.	TRBV29-1	.	TRBJ1-2	CSAPTDSPDGYTF	TGCAGCGCTCCTACGGACAGCCCAGATGGCTACACCTTC
many	TRBV20-1	.	TRBJ1-2	CSAEIRDYGYTF	TGCAGTGCTGAGATTAGGGACTATGGCTACACCTTC
many	TRBV9	.	TRBJ2-2	CASSVAGNTGELFF	TGTGCCAGCAGCGTAGCGGGGAACACCGGGGAGCTGTTTTTT
few	TRBV11-1	TRBD1	TRBJ2-7	CASSSVPFWGQGVYEQYF	TGTGCCAGCAGTTCCGTACCCTTTTGGGGACAGGGAGTATACGAGCAGTACTTC
many	TRBV4-2	.	TRBJ1-1	CASSQDSAAPELNTEAFF	TGTGCCAGCAGCCAAGATTCGGCGGCTCCAGAATTGAACACTGAAGCTTTCTTT
few	TRBV12-3/TRBV12-4	TRBD2	TRBJ2-3	CASSLGAGGRTDTQYF	TGTGCCAGCAGTTTAGGAGCGGGAGGGCGCACAGATACGCAGTATTTT